This T cell receptor (beta chain) was identified in a study of metastatic and nonmetastatic thyroid tumors. Overall study context: Malignant thyroid and benign thyroid patients provided blood and tumor or nodule tissue whose repertoires were compared. The study's findings and limits: In blood and tumor, TCR beta diversity was reportedly significantly higher in malignant thyroid tumors than in benign nodules.

Every patient underwent thyroid surgery untreated. Germline V lookup: CDR1 DFQATT, CDR2 SNEGSKA (reference sequence). CDR3 length: 14 residues. For this clone: Its matching antigen is unknown. A junction end diverges from the germline sequence, so it may reflect a read error.

Authors' analysis steps: The authors used CDR3 differences across clinicopathological groups to build a distant-metastasis classifier for papillary thyroid cancer. With MiXCR, TCRdb reprocessed the PCR reads. These V and J calls are TCRdb output, not the study's own analysis. The top ten hold 8.5% to 10% of the sample, which has about 45,000 clones, 4% seen once. The chain joins TRBV20-1 to TRBJ1-5; 8 positions match TRBD1. The sequencing input was blood. This clonotype originated in a female donor with papillary thyroid cancer or a benign thyroid nodule (not recorded which). Some clones in this sample may be carry-over from other donors' samples. The CDR3 sequence is CGAYDRGSNQPQHF. CDR3 in DNA: TGCGGTGCTTACGACAGGGGTAGCAATCAGCCCCAGCATTTT.